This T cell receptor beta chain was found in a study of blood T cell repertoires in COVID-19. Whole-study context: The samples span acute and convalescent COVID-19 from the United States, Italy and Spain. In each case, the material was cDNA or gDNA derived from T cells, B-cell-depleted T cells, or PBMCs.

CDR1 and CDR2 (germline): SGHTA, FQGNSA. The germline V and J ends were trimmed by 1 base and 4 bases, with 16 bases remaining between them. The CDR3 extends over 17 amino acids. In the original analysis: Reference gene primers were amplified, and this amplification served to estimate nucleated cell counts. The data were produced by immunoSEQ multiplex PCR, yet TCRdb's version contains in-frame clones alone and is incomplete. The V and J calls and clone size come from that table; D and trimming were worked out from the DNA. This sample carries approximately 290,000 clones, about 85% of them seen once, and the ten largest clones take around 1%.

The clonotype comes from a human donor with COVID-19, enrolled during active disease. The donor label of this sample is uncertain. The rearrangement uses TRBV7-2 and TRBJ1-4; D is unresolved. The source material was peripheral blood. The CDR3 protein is CASSLVLRPMYNEKLFF. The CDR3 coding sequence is TGTGCCAGCAGCTTAGTTTTGAGGCCAATGTATAATGAAAAACTGTTTTTT. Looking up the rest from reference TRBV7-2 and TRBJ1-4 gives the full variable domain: GAGVSQSPSNKVTEKGKDVELRCDPISGHTALYWYRQSLGQGLEFLIYFQGNSAPDKSGLPSDRFSAERTGGSVSTLTIQRTQQEDSAVYLCASSLVLRPMYNEKLFFGSGTQLSVL.